This is a list of T cell receptor beta chains from one sample in a study of cytotoxic CD8 clonotypes in ibrutinib-treated CLL. Method: immunoSEQ multiplex PCR; TCRdb's copy keeps in-frame clones and lacks some. The sample lists some 300,000 clones, roughly 80% occurring once. The starting material was PBMCs, obtained before ibrutinib treatment. The receptors stem from a human donor with chronic lymphocytic leukemia. Both conserved end residues are trimmed from each CDR3. Rows may omit the clone size; those that give it use once, few, many or a size class.

>few|TRBV4-3
ASSLGLAGQQF
>-|TRBV25-1
ASRGTAYEQY
>-|TRBV18
ASSPSPIANEQY
>-|TRBV6-5
ASSGLIHEQY
>-|TRBV6-5
ASSSSGRAPYEQY
>once|TRBV30
AWSPQLNTGELF
>-|TRBV29-1
SVGQSQGYT
>-|TRBV4-3
ASSQDFTSGSYNEQF
>few|TRBV27
ASSRRTGDYT
>-|TRBV29-1
GSGRAGSYNEQF
>-|TRBV4-3
ASSQGWALSSYEQY
>-|TRBV5-1
ASSLGGPDTYGYT
>-|TRBV27
ASSAGGIQGQY
>-|TRBV5-6
ASSLLSSLGAQH
>-|TRBV5-1
ASSPDRGLAASTDTQY
>-|TRBV7-8
ASSLLAGGQTYEQY
>-|TRBV6-5
ASRNGPKSSYEQY
>-|TRBV13
ASSPEEGTEAF